This T cell receptor beta chain was captured in a study of blood T cell repertoires in COVID-19. Background on the study: PBMCs, B-cell-depleted T cells, or T cells provided the cDNA or gDNA that made up the material.

Original analysis: Cell counts per sample came from amplifying reference gene primers. Produced via immunoSEQ multiplex PCR; TCRdb's table is partial and in-frame only. That table is the source of V, J and clone size, and D and trimming were worked out from the DNA. The table has about 69,000 clones, 89% seen once. The CDR3 is 14 residues long. Germline loops: CDR1 MNHEY, CDR2 SVGAGI. V lost 2 bases, J lost 10 bases, and 14 bases lay in between. Sequencing was carried out using peripheral blood. The origin of this receptor is a woman aged 50 to 65 with active COVID-19. The rearrangement joins TRBV6-5 to TRBJ2-2, with D possibly being TRBD2 (5 bases). In DNA form, the CDR3 reads TGTGCCAGCAGTTACGAGCGGCAGCGCCCGGAGCTGTTTTTT. Protein sequence: CASSYERQRPELFF.